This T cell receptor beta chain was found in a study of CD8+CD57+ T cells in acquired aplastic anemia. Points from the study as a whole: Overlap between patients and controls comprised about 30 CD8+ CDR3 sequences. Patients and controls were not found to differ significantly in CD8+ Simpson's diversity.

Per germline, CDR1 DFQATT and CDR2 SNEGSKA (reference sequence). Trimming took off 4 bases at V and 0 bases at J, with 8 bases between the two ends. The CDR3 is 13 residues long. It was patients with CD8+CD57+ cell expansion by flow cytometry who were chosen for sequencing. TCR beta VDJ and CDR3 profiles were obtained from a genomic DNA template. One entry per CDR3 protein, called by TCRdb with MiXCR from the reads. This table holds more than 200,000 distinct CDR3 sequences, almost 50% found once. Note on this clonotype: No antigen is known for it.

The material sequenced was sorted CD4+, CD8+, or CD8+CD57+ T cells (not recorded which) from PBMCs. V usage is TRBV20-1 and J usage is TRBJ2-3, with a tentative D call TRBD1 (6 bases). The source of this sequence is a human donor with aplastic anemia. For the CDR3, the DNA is TGCAGTGCTACTACAGGGAGCACAGATACGCAGTATTTT. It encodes CSATTGSTDTQYF.